Listed here are 5 T cell receptor beta chains from one sample, sequenced in a study of post-analysis software for immune sequencing data (dated by TCRdb to about 2015). Broad study findings and their caveats: Significantly higher frequencies in patients than in controls were found for a handful of TRBV segments, including TRBV5-6, TRBV5-1 and TRBV20-1.

The library relied on PCR. The sequencer listed for this sample is Illumina HiSeq 2500. To reduce PCR and sequencing biases, unique molecular identifiers were built into the TCR beta cDNA libraries. TCRdb reran the public reads through fastp at Q25 and MiXCR, keeping productive beta chains. Rows merge per CDR3 protein into single entries with the most common DNA and genes. For this sample there are 800,000 to 950,000 distinct CDR3 sequences; under 70% appear just once. About 4.5% of the sample is in the top ten clones. These receptors lack a known antigen. The sequencing sample was made of blood. The receptors here all came from a girl between 5 and 17 years old with multiple sclerosis.

The CDR3: CSARDPEGEQYF. The CDR3 DNA reads as TGCAGTGCTAGAGACCCCGAGGGGGAGCAGTACTTC. The chain has TRBV20-1 and TRBJ2-7; D may correspond to TRBD1 or TRBD2 (5 bases each). Trimming took off 0 bases at V and 7 bases at J, with 10 bases between the two ends. Germline assignment: CDR1 DFQATT and CDR2 SNEGSKA (reference sequence). The CDR3 covers 12 residues.

This chain uses TRBV27 with TRBJ2-5; either TRBD1 or TRBD2 may supply D (5 bases each). The germline V gene encodes CDR1 MNHEY and CDR2 SMNVEV (reference sequence). V lost 7 bases, J lost 11 bases, and 20 bases lay in between. This CDR3 region has 13 residues. The CDR3 sequence is CASNAGAPYGQYF. Written as DNA, the CDR3 is TGTGCCAGCAATGCCGGGGCCCCCTACGGGCAGTACTTC.

This clonotype was detected many times. J is TRBJ2-7 and V is TRBV20-1; 10 nucleotides agree with TRBD2. Unmatched junction bases numbered 4, after V lost 0 bases and J lost 5 bases. The CDR3 extends over 14 amino acids. CDR1 is DFQATT, CDR2 SNEGSKA, per germline (reference sequence). Here the CDR3 reads CSARELAGNHEQYF. The CDR3 DNA sequence: TGCAGTGCTAGAGAACTAGCGGGGAACCACGAGCAGTACTTC.

The chain links TRBV3-1 to TRBJ2-1; 9 bases agree with TRBD2. CDR3 size: 17 residues. The ends lost 0 bases at V and 7 bases at J; junction bases unmatched: 10. Germline CDR1 reads LGHDT; CDR2 reads YNNKEL (reference sequence). CDR3 in amino acids: CASSQDWGSGSTNEQFF. In nucleotides, the CDR3 is TGTGCCAGCAGCCAAGATTGGGGTAGCGGGAGTACAAATGAGCAGTTCTTC.

The V gene is TRBV12-3 or TRBV12-4, the J gene TRBJ2-5; 7 bases align to TRBD1. J gave up 11 bases and V 6 bases, and 21 bases lay outside the gene matches. This CDR3 is built from 16 residues. The CDR3: CASSPTPTGTGNEQYF. The CDR3 DNA is TGTGCCAGCAGCCCGACCCCGACAGGGACGGGTAATGAGCAGTACTTC.